The entry below gives a single TCR beta chain sequence along with its context. The antigen remains undetermined. In the source study's methods: Productive clonotypes were detectable down to 2.59 x 10-5 frequency. TCRdb's copy holds only in-frame clones and misses some; the assay was immunoSEQ multiplex PCR. D and trimming were read from the DNA, whereas the V and J calls and clone size are those reported in that table. The sample contains tens of thousands of clones, 70% to 85% of which appear only once. The data belong to a study of STAT5B mutations in CD4+ large granular lymphocyte leukemia. Study-wide results and caveats: About 24% of private leukemic clonotypes occurred rarely in other patients' non-leukemic repertoires. Compared with healthy controls (2/35), patient top clones favored TRBV06 (8/27).

Control samples were healthy donors' buffy coats. The CDR3 is 12 residues long. Germline values: CDR1 MNHNY, CDR2 SVGAGI (reference sequence). Trimming took off 5 bases at V and 2 bases at J, with 7 bases between the two ends. The receptor's source is a human donor in good health. Sequencing was carried out using CD4+ T cells from blood buffy coats. The gene calls are TRBV6-6 and TRBJ2-7, with D perhaps matching TRBD1 (5 bases). The CDR3 reads CASSDSAYEQYF. The CDR3 DNA follows: TGTGCCAGCAGTGACAGCGCCTACGAGCAGTACTTC.